The T cell receptor beta chain under discussion was sequenced for a study of T cells in narcolepsy. Background on the study: Enrolled donors included narcolepsy type 1 or type 2 patients and healthy controls. Whole-study results and caveats: Reportedly, autoreactive clonotypes were serially detected in patients' blood but not controls'. Autoreactive clone sequences were missing from some blood memory CD4+ repertoires.

The protocol was immunoSEQ multiplex PCR, while the TCRdb copy is restricted to in-frame clones and leaves out a portion. The data show 25,000 or so clones, with 78% seen just once and 3.4% held by the top ten. Germline V lookup: CDR1 SGHNT, CDR2 YENEEA. The length of the CDR3 is 13 residues. To note about this clone: The antigen remains unidentified. One end of the junction does not line up with germline, which may come from a read error. Other DNA sequences in this specimen translate into the identical CDR3.

V usage is TRBV11-3 and J usage is TRBJ1-3, with D possibly TRBD1 on 5 matching bases. Sequencing was done on a sample of CD45RA- memory CD4+ T cells from PBMCs. The sequence was collected from a human donor with narcolepsy. The CDR3 region has the DNA TGCGCCAGTCGGGGGGATACTGGAAACACCATATATTTT. This encodes CASRGDTGNTIYF.